The 27 T cell receptor beta chains below come from one sample, sequenced in a study of cytomegalovirus exposure and HLA in healthy donors. The PCR employed 60 Vbeta primers together with 13 Jbeta primers. TCRdb's copy holds only in-frame clones and misses some; the assay was immunoSEQ multiplex PCR. The table has 150,000 to 180,000 clones, 65% to 80% seen once. Sequences were obtained from PBMCs. All receptors derive from a woman between 40 and 50 years old in good health and CMV-seronegative.

V is TRBV14 and J is TRBJ1-2; 9 bases align to TRBD1. Looked up from germline, CDR1 is SGHDN and CDR2 is FVKESK. J gave up 4 bases and V 4 bases, and 10 bases lay outside the gene matches. CDR3 size: 16 residues. CDR3 protein: CASSPRDREVIYGYTF. The CDR3 DNA sequence: TGTGCCAGCAGCCCCCGGGACAGGGAGGTGATCTATGGCTACACCTTC.

This rearrangement joins TRBV2 to TRBJ2-3, with 8 bases that match TRBD2. The germline V gene has CDR1 SNHLY and CDR2 FYNNEI. V was clipped by 4 bases and J by 3 bases; unmatched bases: 12. This CDR3 spans 17 amino acids. The CDR3 spells CASSGVSGVAGTDTQYF. The CDR3 region has the DNA TGTGCCAGCAGTGGAGTTAGCGGGGTAGCAGGTACAGATACGCAGTATTTT.

The chain combines TRBV5-1 with TRBJ2-1, with TRBD2 matching over 12 bases. Trimming removed 2 bases from V and 7 bases from J; junction bases left unmatched: 1. The V gene's germline CDR1 is SGHRS and CDR2 YFSETQ. CDR3 length: 14 amino acids. The CDR3 sequence: CASSLGTSGNEQFF. CDR3 DNA: TGCGCCAGCAGCTTAGGGACTAGCGGGAATGAGCAGTTCTTC. Supplemented by reference TRBV5-1 and TRBJ2-1, the full variable domain reads KAGVTQTPRYLIKTRGQQVTLSCSPISGHRSVSWYQQTPGQGLQFLFEYFSETQRNKGNFPGRFSGRQFSNSRSEMNVSTLELGDSALYLCASSLGTSGNEQFFGPGTRLTVL.

Turning to this clone: Mismatch with germline at one junction end may stem from a read error. The chain's CDR3 is CASSFVATDTQYF. The CDR3 DNA reads as TGTGCTAGCAGCTTTGTAGCAACAGATACGCAGTATTTT. The chain uses TRBV7-7 and TRBJ2-3; the D is unclear. CDR3 size: 13 residues. CDR1 is SSHAT and CDR2 is FNYEAQ in the germline V gene (reference sequence).

V and J are TRBV19 and TRBJ1-2; maybe TRBD1 (5 bases). Germline V lookup: CDR1 LNHDA, CDR2 SQIVND (reference sequence). This CDR3 is 14 amino acids long. V was cut by 7 bases and J by 0 bases, with 12 bases left in between. CDR3 in DNA: TGTGCCAGTACCTCGACAGACGCTAACTATGGCTACACCTTC. It is translated as CASTSTDANYGYTF. The full variable domain, rest sourced from reference TRBV19 and TRBJ1-2, is DGGITQSPKYLFRKEGQNVTLSCEQNLNHDAMYWYRQDPGQGLRLIYYSQIVNDFQKGDIAEGYSVSREKKESFPLTVTSAQKNPTAFYLCASTSTDANYGYTFGSGTRLTVV.

The chain has TRBV2 and TRBJ2-3; the D is unclear. The CDR3 contains 13 residues. V was trimmed by 7 bases and J by 2 bases, leaving 10 bases between them. CDR1 and CDR2 from the germline V gene are SNHLY and FYNNEI. CDR3 region: CASIEASTDTQYF. The DNA of the CDR3 is TGTGCCAGCATCGAGGCCTCCACAGATACGCAGTATTTT.

This clone came up a few times. The V call is TRBV7-9, the J call TRBJ2-3, with D possibly TRBD1 on 6 matching bases. CDR1 and CDR2 (germline): SEHNR, FQNEAQ (reference sequence). V was shortened by 4 bases and J by 2 bases, with 10 bases between the two germline ends. The CDR3 covers 14 residues. The CDR3 protein is CASSSGQYTDTQYF. The CDR3, as DNA: TGTGCCAGCAGCTCTGGACAGTACACAGATACGCAGTATTTT.

The chain joins TRBV7-2 to TRBJ2-1, with 8 bases matching TRBD2. The CDR3 totals 16 residues. With 2 bases clipped from V and 0 bases from J, the junction kept 3 bases outside the gene matches. CDR1 and CDR2 from the germline V gene are SGHTA and FQGNSA. CDR3 in DNA: TGTGCCAGCAGCTTACTGAGCGGGGGCTCCTACAATGAGCAGTTCTTC. Its translation: CASSLLSGGSYNEQFF.

This chain uses TRBV28 with TRBJ1-1, with D possibly matching TRBD1 (6 bases). V lost 6 bases and J 6 bases, leaving 11 bases between the germline ends. The CDR3 spans 12 residues. Germline CDR1 is MDHEN and CDR2 is SYDVKM. The CDR3 protein is CASRPTGPEAFF. CDR3 coding DNA: TGTGCCAGCAGGCCGACAGGACCTGAAGCTTTCTTT.

The genes are TRBV29-1 and TRBJ2-5; possible D gene TRBD1, 6 bases. Trimming cost V 0 bases and J 2 bases, with 10 bases left between them. The CDR3 has 14 residues. Germline CDR1 and CDR2: SQVTM and ANQGSEA. DNA of the CDR3: TGCAGCGTTGAAGATACAGGGTCGCAAGAGACCCAGTACTTC. Protein sequence: CSVEDTGSQETQYF.

This chain uses TRBV28 with TRBJ1-1; 11 bases agree with TRBD1. In germline, CDR1 is MDHEN, CDR2 SYDVKM. The CDR3 extends over 18 amino acids. J lost 3 bases, V lost 3 bases, and 12 bases had no gene match. The CDR3 region is CASSFPRTGGSQDTEAFF. The CDR3 DNA is TGTGCCAGCAGTTTTCCCCGGACAGGGGGCTCTCAGGACACTGAAGCTTTCTTT.

This clone occurred a few times. This chain connects TRBV5-8 to TRBJ1-5; D call uncertain. The CDR3 length is 15 residues. Trimming shortened V by 3 bases and J by 6 bases, and 16 bases separated the two germline ends. Per the germline V gene, CDR1 is SGHTS and CDR2 is YDEGEE. Written as DNA, the CDR3 is TGTGCCAGCAGCTGGCCCCTGCAGAACACTCAGCCCCAGCATTTT. Protein sequence: CASSWPLQNTQPQHF.

This clone was recorded once. This sample also contains other DNA sequences that code for the same CDR3. The chain uses TRBV5-1 and TRBJ1-2; D unresolved. V was cut by 0 bases and J by 3 bases, with 6 bases left in between. CDR3 size: 13 residues. Germline CDR1 SGHRS, CDR2 YFSETQ. Here the CDR3 reads CASSLDRDYGYTF. The CDR3 DNA reads as TGCGCCAGCAGCTTGGACAGAGACTATGGCTACACCTTC.

This clone was recorded a few times. V gene TRBV4-1 combines with J gene TRBJ2-7; 11 bases align to TRBD2. The germline V gene encodes CDR1 MGHRA and CDR2 YSYEKL. CDR3 length: 16 amino acids. After removal of 6 bases from V and 2 bases from J, the junction contained 9 bases not matched to a gene. CDR3 region: CASRLQLAGVTYEQYF. The CDR3 DNA reads TGCGCCAGCAGGCTCCAACTAGCGGGGGTTACCTACGAGCAGTACTTC.

The chain links TRBV30 to TRBJ2-5; D perhaps matches TRBD2 (7 bases). The V and J ends lost 3 bases and 1 base respectively, with 18 bases between them. Germline CDR1 and CDR2: GTSNPN and SVGIG (reference sequence). The CDR3 contains 16 residues. CDR3 DNA sequence: TGTGCCTGGAGAGGCGGACAGACGGGAGGCCAAGAGACCCAGTACTTC. Protein sequence: CAWRGGQTGGQETQYF.

The rearrangement links TRBV30 to TRBJ2-1; TRBD2 is a possible D gene (5 bases). This CDR3 is built from 13 residues. V lost 2 bases, J lost 5 bases, and 10 bases lay in between. CDR1 and CDR2 from the germline V gene are GTSNPN and SVGIG (reference sequence). DNA of the CDR3: TGTGCCTGGAGTTACGGGAATAACAATGAGCAGTTCTTC. It codes for CAWSYGNNNEQFF.

CDR3 coding DNA: TGTGCCAGCAGTCGGGACTATCAAGAGACCCAGTACTTC. Translated, it gives CASSRDYQETQYF. V usage is TRBV27 and J usage is TRBJ2-5; 7 nucleotides match TRBD2. The CDR3 runs 13 residues. Germline CDR1 and CDR2: MNHEY and SMNVEV (reference sequence). J lost 2 bases, V lost 5 bases, and 2 bases had no gene match.

This rearrangement joins TRBV6-5 to TRBJ2-7, with 8 positions matching TRBD1. Germline V CDR1 and CDR2: MNHEY, SVGAGI. CDR3 length: 13 residues. V lost 5 bases, J lost 1 base, and 1 base stayed unmatched. CDR3 sequence reads: CASSRTGSYEQYF. For the CDR3, the DNA is TGTGCCAGCAGTCGGACAGGGTCCTACGAGCAGTACTTC.

The rearrangement uses TRBV18 and TRBJ2-7; 7 positions match TRBD1. This CDR3 has 18 amino acids. The germline CDR1 and CDR2 sequences are KGHSH and LQKENI. V shed 1 base, J shed 3 bases, and the junction held 15 bases outside the gene matches. The CDR3 region is CASSPLRGTPGDNYEQYF. CDR3 bases: TGTGCCAGCTCACCACTCAGGGGGACCCCCGGCGACAACTACGAGCAGTACTTC.

There are a few counts of this clone. The CDR3 region has the DNA TGTGCCAGCAGTTACTACTTGAGTAATGAGCAGTTCTTC. It codes for CASSYYLSNEQFF. The rearrangement links TRBV6-5 to TRBJ2-1, with no clear D. V lost 1 base to trimming and J lost 7 bases, with 8 bases between them. This CDR3 has 13 amino acids. The germline CDR1 and CDR2 sequences are MNHEY and SVGAGI.

V gene TRBV6-5 combines with J gene TRBJ1-4, with D maybe TRBD1 (5 bases). This CDR3 region has 16 residues. V lost 0 bases, J lost 7 bases, and 15 bases lay in between. The germline CDR1 and CDR2 sequences are MNHEY and SVGAGI. The chain's CDR3 is CASSYSTRGRGEKLFF. CDR3 sequence (DNA): TGTGCCAGCAGTTACTCTACGCGGGGGAGGGGTGAAAAACTGTTTTTT.

The chain carries TRBV5-1 and TRBJ2-1, with TRBD2 identical over 8 bases. The J segment lost 3 bases and the V segment lost 4 bases, leaving 12 bases of the junction unmatched. CDR3 size: 17 residues. From germline, CDR1 is SGHRS and CDR2 YFSETQ. The CDR3, as DNA: TGCGCCAGCAGCCCACGGGAGGGCCTAGGGTTCTACAATGAGCAGTTCTTC. It yields the protein CASSPREGLGFYNEQFF.

This chain links TRBV5-1 with TRBJ1-1, with 11 positions matching TRBD1. The germline CDR1 and CDR2 sequences are SGHRS and YFSETQ. The V and J ends lost 1 base and 3 bases, in that order; junction bases with no gene match: 2. The CDR3 is 15 amino acids. CDR3 amino acids: CASSLRGQGDTEAFF. CDR3 DNA: TGCGCCAGCAGCTTGAGGGGACAGGGGGACACTGAAGCTTTCTTT. The variable domain in full, with the rest retrieved from reference TRBV5-1 and TRBJ1-1, is KAGVTQTPRYLIKTRGQQVTLSCSPISGHRSVSWYQQTPGQGLQFLFEYFSETQRNKGNFPGRFSGRQFSNSRSEMNVSTLELGDSALYLCASSLRGQGDTEAFFGQGTRLTVV.

This clone was recorded only once. Written as DNA, the CDR3 is TGTGCCGGCACGGACAGGGGGCTGACAGATACGCAGTATTTT. It specifies CAGTDRGLTDTQYF. The chain employs TRBV30 and TRBJ2-3, with TRBD1 matching 11 bases. This CDR3 has 14 amino acids. Trimming cost V 8 bases and J 3 bases; bases outside gene matches: 7. In germline, CDR1 is GTSNPN, CDR2 SVGIG (reference sequence).

The rearrangement uses TRBV27 and TRBJ1-5; D gene ambiguous. Germline values: CDR1 MNHEY, CDR2 SMNVEV (reference sequence). The CDR3 has 14 amino acids. The ends were cut back, 2 bases at V and 1 base at J, with 6 bases in the middle. The CDR3 reads CASSLGQSNQPQHF. The CDR3 DNA sequence: TGTGCCAGCAGTTTAGGGCAGAGCAATCAGCCCCAGCATTTT.

The chain links TRBV28 to TRBJ1-5; D might be TRBD1 (6 bases). The V gene lost 0 bases and the J gene lost 5 bases, with 17 bases spanning the gap. The CDR3 has 17 residues. In germline, CDR1 is MDHEN, CDR2 SYDVKM. As DNA, the CDR3 is TGTGCCAGCAGTTTATGGAGCTCGGACAGCGGTCATCAGCCCCAGCATTTT. The encoded protein is CASSLWSSDSGHQPQHF.

The V gene is TRBV19, the J gene TRBJ1-2, with TRBD1 as a possible D gene (5 bases). V was clipped by 1 base and J by 3 bases, with 12 bases between them. Germline V gives CDR1 LNHDA, CDR2 SQIVND (reference sequence). CDR3 size: 15 residues. The chain's CDR3 is CASSIVARAHYGYTF. The CDR3 coding sequence is TGTGCCAGTAGTATAGTTGCCAGGGCCCACTATGGCTACACCTTC.